Sequencing of this T cell receptor beta chain was carried out in a study of Ad26.COV2.S vaccination and SARS-CoV-2 variants. Study-wide results and limits: Vaccine recipients and placebo recipients showed similar non-spike TCR breadth.

This CDR3 comprises 13 residues. The V gene's germline CDR1 is KGHDR and CDR2 SFDVKD. V shed 5 bases and J shed 6 bases, with 11 bases lying between them. Stated treatment: 19 received Ad26.COV2.S at low or high dose, single or two shots; about five received placebo; per-sample allocation not given. Specimen acquisition occurred on day 63 following the initial vaccine or placebo injection. With regard to this clone: Its antigen is as yet unknown.

Profiled with immunoSEQ multiplex PCR; TCRdb holds only in-frame clones, not every one. The table records some 640,000 clones, roughly 90% of them present only once. The clonotype was recovered from a person aged 18 to 65 who received the Ad26.COV2.S COVID-19 vaccine or a placebo. This chain joins TRBV24-1 and TRBJ2-3; D unresolved. The starting material was peripheral blood, obtained in a trial of Ad26.COV2.S vaccine versus placebo. The CDR3 bases are TGTGCCACCAGTGCACGCCCCGGGGATACGCAGTATTTT. Translated: CATSARPGDTQYF.